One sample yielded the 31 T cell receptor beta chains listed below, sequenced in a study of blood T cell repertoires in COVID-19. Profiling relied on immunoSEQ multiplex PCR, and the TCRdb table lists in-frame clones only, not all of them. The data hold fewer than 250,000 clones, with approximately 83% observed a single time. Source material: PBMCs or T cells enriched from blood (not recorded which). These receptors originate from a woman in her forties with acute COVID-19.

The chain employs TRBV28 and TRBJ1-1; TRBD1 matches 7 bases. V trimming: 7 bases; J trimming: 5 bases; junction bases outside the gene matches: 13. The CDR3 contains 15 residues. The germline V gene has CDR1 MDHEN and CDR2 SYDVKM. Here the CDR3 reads CASNTGTRGRTEAFF. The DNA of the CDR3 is TGTGCCAGCAATACAGGGACCAGGGGGAGGACTGAAGCTTTCTTT. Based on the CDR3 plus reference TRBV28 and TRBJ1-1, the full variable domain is DVKVTQSSRYLVKRTGEKVFLECVQDMDHENMFWYRQDPGLGLRLIYFSYDVKMKEKGDIPEGYSVSREKKERFSLILESASTNQTSMYLCASNTGTRGRTEAFFGQGTRLTVV.

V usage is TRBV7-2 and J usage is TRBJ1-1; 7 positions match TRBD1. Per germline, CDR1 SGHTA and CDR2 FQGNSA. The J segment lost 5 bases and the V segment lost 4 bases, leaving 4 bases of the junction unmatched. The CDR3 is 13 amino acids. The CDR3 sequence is CASSWVRGTEAFF. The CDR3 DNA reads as TGTGCCAGCAGCTGGGTCAGGGGGACTGAAGCTTTCTTT.

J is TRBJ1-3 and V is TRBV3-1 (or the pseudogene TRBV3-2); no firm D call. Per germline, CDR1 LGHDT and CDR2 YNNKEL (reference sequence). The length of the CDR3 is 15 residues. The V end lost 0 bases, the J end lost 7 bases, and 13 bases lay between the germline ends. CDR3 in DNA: TGTGCCAGCAGCCAAGAGAGGGTTCAGTCGAACACCATATATTTT. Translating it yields CASSQERVQSNTIYF.

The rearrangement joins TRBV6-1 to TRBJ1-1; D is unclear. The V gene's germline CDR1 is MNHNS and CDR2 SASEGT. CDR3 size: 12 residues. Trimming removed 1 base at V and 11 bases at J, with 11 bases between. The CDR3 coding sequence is TGTGCCAGCAGTGAAGGTACCAGGATTGCTTTCTTT. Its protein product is CASSEGTRIAFF.

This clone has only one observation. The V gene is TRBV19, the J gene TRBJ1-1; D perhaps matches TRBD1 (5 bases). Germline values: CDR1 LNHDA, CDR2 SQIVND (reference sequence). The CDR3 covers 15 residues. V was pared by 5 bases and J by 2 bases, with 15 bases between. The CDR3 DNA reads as TGTGCCAGTAGTGCTCAGACCTGGGGCAACACTGAAGCTTTCTTT. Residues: CASSAQTWGNTEAFF.

CDR3 bases: TGTGCCAGCAGCTTGCGGAGTGACGGAATTGAGCAGTTCTTC. This translates into CASSLRSDGIEQFF. The V gene is TRBV7-3, the J gene TRBJ2-1; D not resolved. The V end lost 3 bases, the J end lost 9 bases, and 15 bases lay between the germline ends. Germline loops: CDR1 SGHTA, CDR2 FQGTGA. CDR3 size: 14 residues.

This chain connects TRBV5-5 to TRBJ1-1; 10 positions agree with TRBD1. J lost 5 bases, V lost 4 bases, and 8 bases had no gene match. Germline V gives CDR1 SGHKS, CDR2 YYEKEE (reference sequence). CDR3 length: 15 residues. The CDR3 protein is CASSPGTGAVTEAFF. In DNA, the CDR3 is TGTGCCAGCAGCCCGGGGACAGGGGCGGTTACTGAAGCTTTCTTT.

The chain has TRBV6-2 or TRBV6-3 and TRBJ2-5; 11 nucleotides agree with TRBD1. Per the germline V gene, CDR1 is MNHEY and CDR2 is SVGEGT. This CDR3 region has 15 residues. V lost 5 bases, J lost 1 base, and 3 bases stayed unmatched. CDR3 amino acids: CASSGTGGIQETQYF. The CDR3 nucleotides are TGTGCCAGCAGTGGGACAGGGGGAATCCAAGAGACCCAGTACTTC.

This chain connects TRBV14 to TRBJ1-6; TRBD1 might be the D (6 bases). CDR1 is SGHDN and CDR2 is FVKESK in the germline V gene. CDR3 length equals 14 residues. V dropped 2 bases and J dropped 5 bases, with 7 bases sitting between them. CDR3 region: CASSQTGNNSPLHF. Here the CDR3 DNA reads TGTGCCAGCAGCCAAACAGGGAATAATTCACCCCTCCACTTT.

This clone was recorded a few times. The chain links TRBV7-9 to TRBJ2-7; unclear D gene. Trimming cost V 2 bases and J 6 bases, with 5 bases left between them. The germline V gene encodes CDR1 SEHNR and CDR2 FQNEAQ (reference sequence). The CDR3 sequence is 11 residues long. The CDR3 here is CASSLSTEQYF. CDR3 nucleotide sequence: TGTGCCAGCAGCTTATCTACCGAGCAGTACTTC.

The chain's CDR3 is CASSLQGQNYGYTF. The CDR3 coding sequence is TGTGCCAGCAGTTTACAGGGACAAAACTATGGCTACACCTTC. The chain is built from TRBV27 and TRBJ1-2; the D gene is possibly TRBD1 (6 bases). The CDR3 totals 14 residues. In germline, CDR1 is MNHEY, CDR2 SMNVEV (reference sequence). The V gene lost 2 bases and the J gene lost 2 bases, with 9 bases spanning the gap.

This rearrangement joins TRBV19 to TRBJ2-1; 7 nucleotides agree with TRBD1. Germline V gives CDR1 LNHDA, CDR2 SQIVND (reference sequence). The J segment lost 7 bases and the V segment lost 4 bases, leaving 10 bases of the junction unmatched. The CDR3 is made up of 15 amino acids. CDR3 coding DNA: TGTGCCAGTAGTACCGCTCAGACAGGGATAAATGAGCAGTTCTTC. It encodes CASSTAQTGINEQFF.

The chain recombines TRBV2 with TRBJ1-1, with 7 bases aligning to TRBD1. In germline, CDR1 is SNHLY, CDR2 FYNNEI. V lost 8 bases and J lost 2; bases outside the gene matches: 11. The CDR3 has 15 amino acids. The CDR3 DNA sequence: TGTGCCAGCCTCACTCCCGGGACAGCCAACACTGAAGCTTTCTTT. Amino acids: CASLTPGTANTEAFF.

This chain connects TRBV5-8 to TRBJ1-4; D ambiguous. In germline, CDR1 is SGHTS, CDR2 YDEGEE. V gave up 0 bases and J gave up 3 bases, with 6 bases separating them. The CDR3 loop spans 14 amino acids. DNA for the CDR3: TGTGCCAGCAGCTTGGATAGATCTAATGAAAAACTGTTTTTT. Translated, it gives CASSLDRSNEKLFF.

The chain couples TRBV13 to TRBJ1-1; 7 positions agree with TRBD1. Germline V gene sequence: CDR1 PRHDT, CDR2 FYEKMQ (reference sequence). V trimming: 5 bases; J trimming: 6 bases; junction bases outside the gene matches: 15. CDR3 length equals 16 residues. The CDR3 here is CASSTGPDRPGAEAFF. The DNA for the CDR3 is TGTGCCAGCAGCACCGGCCCGGACAGGCCAGGCGCTGAAGCTTTCTTT.

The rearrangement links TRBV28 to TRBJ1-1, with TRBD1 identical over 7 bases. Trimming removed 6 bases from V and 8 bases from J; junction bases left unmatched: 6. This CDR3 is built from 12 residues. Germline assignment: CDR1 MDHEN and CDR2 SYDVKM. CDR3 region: CASSQGQTEAFF. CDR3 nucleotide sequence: TGTGCCAGCAGCCAGGGACAGACCGAAGCTTTCTTT.

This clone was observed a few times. For the CDR3, the DNA is TGTGCCAGCAGTTTAAGGGACAGGAATCAGCCCCAGCATTTT. Its translation is CASSLRDRNQPQHF. J is TRBJ1-5 and V is TRBV27, with 8 nucleotides matching TRBD1. Germline V CDR1 and CDR2: MNHEY, SMNVEV (reference sequence). The CDR3 consists of 14 residues. V was clipped by 2 bases and J by 4 bases; unmatched bases: 1.

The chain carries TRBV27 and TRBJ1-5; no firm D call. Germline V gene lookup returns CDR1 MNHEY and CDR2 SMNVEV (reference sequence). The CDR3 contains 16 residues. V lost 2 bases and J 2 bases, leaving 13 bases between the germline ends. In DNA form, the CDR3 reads TGTGCCAGCAGTTTAAGTTCCGGGAGAGGCAATCAGCCCCAGCATTTT. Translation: CASSLSSGRGNQPQHF.

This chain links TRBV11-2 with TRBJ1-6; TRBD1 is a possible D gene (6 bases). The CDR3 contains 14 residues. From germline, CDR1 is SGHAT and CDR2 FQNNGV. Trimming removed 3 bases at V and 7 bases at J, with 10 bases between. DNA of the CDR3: TGTGCCAGCAGCTTCGGACAGAACAATTCACCCCTCCACTTT. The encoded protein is CASSFGQNNSPLHF.

CDR3 amino acids: CASSSTGSNYGYTF. As DNA, the CDR3 is TGTGCCAGCAGTTCGACAGGGTCTAACTATGGCTACACCTTC. The chain carries TRBV27 and TRBJ1-2; 7 bases match TRBD1. J gave up 0 bases and V 4 bases, and 2 bases lay outside the gene matches. Germline V gene sequence: CDR1 MNHEY, CDR2 SMNVEV (reference sequence). The CDR3 runs to 14 residues.

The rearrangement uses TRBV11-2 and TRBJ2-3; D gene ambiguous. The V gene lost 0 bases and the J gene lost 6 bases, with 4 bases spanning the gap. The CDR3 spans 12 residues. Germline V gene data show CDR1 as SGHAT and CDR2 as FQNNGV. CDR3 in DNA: TGTGCCAGCAGCTTAGACGGGGATACGCAGTATTTT. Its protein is CASSLDGDTQYF.

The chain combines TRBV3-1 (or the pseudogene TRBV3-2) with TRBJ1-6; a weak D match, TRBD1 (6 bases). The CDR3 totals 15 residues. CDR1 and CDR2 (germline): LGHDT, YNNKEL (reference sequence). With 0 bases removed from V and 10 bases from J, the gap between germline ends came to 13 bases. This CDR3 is CASSQDPTGRSPLHF. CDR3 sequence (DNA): TGTGCCAGCAGCCAAGATCCAACAGGGCGATCACCCCTCCACTTT.

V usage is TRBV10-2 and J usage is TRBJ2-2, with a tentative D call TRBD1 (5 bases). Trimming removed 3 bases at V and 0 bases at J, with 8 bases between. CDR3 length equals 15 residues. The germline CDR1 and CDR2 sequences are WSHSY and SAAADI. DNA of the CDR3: TGCGCCAGCAGTGATCACAGGTCGAACACCGGGGAGCTGTTTTTT. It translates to CASSDHRSNTGELFF.

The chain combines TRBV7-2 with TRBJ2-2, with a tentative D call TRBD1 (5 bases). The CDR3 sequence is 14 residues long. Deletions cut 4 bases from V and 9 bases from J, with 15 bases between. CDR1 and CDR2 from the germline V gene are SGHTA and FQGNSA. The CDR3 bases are TGTGCCAGCAGCTCCTACTCCAGGGTCAGGGAGCTGTTTTTT. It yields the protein CASSSYSRVRELFF.

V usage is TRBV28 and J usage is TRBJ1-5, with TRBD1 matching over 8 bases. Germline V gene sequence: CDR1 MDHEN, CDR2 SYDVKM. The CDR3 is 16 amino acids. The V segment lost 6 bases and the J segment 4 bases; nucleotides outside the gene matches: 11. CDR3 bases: TGTGCCAGCAGCTCCTCCCGGGACAGGAAAAATCAGCCCCAGCATTTT. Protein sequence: CASSSSRDRKNQPQHF.

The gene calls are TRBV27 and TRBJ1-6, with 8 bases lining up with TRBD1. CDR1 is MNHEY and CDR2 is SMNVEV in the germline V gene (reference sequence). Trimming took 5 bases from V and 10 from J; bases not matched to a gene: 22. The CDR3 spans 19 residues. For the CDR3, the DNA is TGTGCCAGCAGTCTCCTCCTCAGTGGGCGACAGGGGTTTAACTCACCCCTCCACTTT. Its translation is CASSLLLSGRQGFNSPLHF.

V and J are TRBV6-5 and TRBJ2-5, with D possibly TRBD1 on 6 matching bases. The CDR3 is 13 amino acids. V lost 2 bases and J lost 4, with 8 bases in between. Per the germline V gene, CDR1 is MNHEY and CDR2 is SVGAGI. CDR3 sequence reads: CASSYGQSETQYF. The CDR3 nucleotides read TGTGCCAGCAGTTACGGACAGTCAGAGACCCAGTACTTC.

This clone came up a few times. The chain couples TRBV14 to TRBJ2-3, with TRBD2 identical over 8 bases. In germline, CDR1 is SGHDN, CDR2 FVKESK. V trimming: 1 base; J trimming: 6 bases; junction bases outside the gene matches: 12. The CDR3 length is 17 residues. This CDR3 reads CASSQVREATNWDTQYF. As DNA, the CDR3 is TGTGCCAGCAGCCAAGTGCGGGAGGCGACAAATTGGGATACGCAGTATTTT.

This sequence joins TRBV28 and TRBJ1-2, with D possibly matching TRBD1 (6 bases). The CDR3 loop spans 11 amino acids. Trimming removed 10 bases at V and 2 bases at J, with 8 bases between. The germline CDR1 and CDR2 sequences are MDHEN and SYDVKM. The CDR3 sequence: CATQGNYGYTF. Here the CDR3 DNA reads TGTGCCACCCAGGGGAACTATGGCTACACCTTC.

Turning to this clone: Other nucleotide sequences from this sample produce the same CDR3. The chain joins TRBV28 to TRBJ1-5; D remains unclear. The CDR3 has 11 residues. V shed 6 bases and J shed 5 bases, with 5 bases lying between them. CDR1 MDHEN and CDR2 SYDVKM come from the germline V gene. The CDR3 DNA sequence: TGTGCCAGCAGCCCCGATCAGCCCCAGCATTTT. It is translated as CASSPDQPQHF.

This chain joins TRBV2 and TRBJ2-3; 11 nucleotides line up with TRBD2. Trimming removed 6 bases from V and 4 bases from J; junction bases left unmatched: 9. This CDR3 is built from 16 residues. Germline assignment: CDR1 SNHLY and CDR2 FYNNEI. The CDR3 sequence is CASRPTSGRIADTQYF. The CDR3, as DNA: TGTGCCAGCAGACCCACTAGCGGGAGAATCGCAGATACGCAGTATTTT.